This entry is about one T cell receptor beta chain. Its antigen is unidentified. The data belong to a study of radiation and T cells in renal cell carcinoma. Study overall: Nephrectomy followed 15 Gy stereotactic body radiation by 4 weeks.

Broader study findings: Top tumor clonotypes rose in blood 2 weeks post-radiation, then contracted.

Germline assignment: CDR1 LNHDA and CDR2 SQIVND (reference sequence). Trimming took off 1 base at V and 6 bases at J, with 19 bases between the two ends. The CDR3 length is 17 residues. Time point noted: baseline pretreatment blood. Treatment here: 15 Gy SBRT to primary tumor, nephrectomy 4 weeks later. Clones were read by immunoSEQ multiplex PCR, and TCRdb kept only the in-frame ones, dropping some. This sample has around 140,000 clones, with roughly 80% found just once. The receptor comes from a woman aged 45-60 years with renal cell carcinoma. The chain combines TRBV19 with TRBJ1-5; D remains ambiguous. Material: blood, obtained from a patient whose treatment included radiotherapy and nephrectomy. The CDR3 sequence: CASSIGAGTHRGQPQHF. As DNA, the CDR3 is TGTGCCAGTAGTATAGGGGCAGGCACTCATCGCGGTCAGCCCCAGCATTTT.